The rows below give T cell receptor beta chains drawn from one sample of a study of T cell changes during pregnancy in multiple sclerosis. Assay: immunoSEQ multiplex PCR; the TCRdb copy retains only in-frame clones and omits some. This sample yields just under 100,000 clones, of which approximately 95% are seen a single time; over 0.85% belongs to the top ten. This specimen consisted of peripheral blood, obtained after pregnancy. These receptors were obtained from a female donor with multiple sclerosis, enrolled in a pregnancy study. Both conserved end residues are part of each CDR3. The order of the fields is CDR3 protein, CDR3 DNA, D gene, clone size, V gene, J gene. The D gene is left open where the match is weak. Part of the rows lack a size; the others show once, few, many or a class for expanded clones.

CDR3 protein: CASSLTGVSGNTIYF
CDR3 DNA: TGTGCCAGCAGTTTAACAGGGGTTTCTGGAAACACCATATATTTT
D gene: TRBD1
clone size: .
V gene: TRBV27
J gene: TRBJ1-3

CDR3 protein: CASSLAVLGAGYNEQFF
CDR3 DNA: TGCGCCAGCAGCTTGGCGGTATTGGGGGCGGGTTACAATGAGCAGTTCTTC
D gene: .
clone size: .
V gene: TRBV5-1
J gene: TRBJ2-1

CDR3 protein: CASSEVGGRWQPQHF
CDR3 DNA: TGTGCCAGCAGTGAAGTGGGGGGAAGGTGGCAGCCCCAGCATTTT
D gene: .
clone size: .
V gene: TRBV6-1
J gene: TRBJ1-5

CDR3 protein: CSVGLPGGQETQYF
CDR3 DNA: TGCAGCGTTGGGTTACCAGGGGGGCAAGAGACCCAGTACTTC
D gene: .
clone size: .
V gene: TRBV29-1
J gene: TRBJ2-5

CDR3 protein: CASSIYRKNIQYF
CDR3 DNA: TGTGCCAGTAGTATCTACAGAAAAAACATTCAGTACTTC
D gene: .
clone size: .
V gene: TRBV19
J gene: TRBJ2-4

CDR3 protein: CASISDRGGNQPQHF
CDR3 DNA: TGTGCCAGCATTTCGGACAGGGGAGGCAATCAGCCCCAGCATTTT
D gene: TRBD1
clone size: .
V gene: TRBV6-1
J gene: TRBJ1-5

CDR3 protein: CASSERGSGRLAGGNEQFF
CDR3 DNA: TGTGCCAGCAGTGAAAGGGGGAGTGGACGACTAGCGGGAGGGAATGAGCAGTTCTTC
D gene: TRBD2
clone size: .
V gene: TRBV6-1
J gene: TRBJ2-1

CDR3 protein: CASSFSLNEQFF
CDR3 DNA: TGTGCCAGCAGCTTTTCACTAAATGAGCAGTTCTTC
D gene: .
clone size: .
V gene: TRBV7-2
J gene: TRBJ2-1

CDR3 protein: CASSPRPAGVHEQFF
CDR3 DNA: TGTGCCAGCAGCCCTCGCCCAGCGGGAGTACATGAGCAGTTCTTC
D gene: TRBD2
clone size: .
V gene: TRBV7-3
J gene: TRBJ2-1

CDR3 protein: CASSSGQSSYEQYF
CDR3 DNA: TGTGCCAGCAGCTCAGGACAGTCCTCCTACGAGCAGTATTTC
D gene: .
clone size: .
V gene: TRBV7-9
J gene: TRBJ2-7

CDR3 protein: CASSYGGTSNNEQFF
CDR3 DNA: TGTGCCAGCAGCTACGGCGGGACTAGCAACAATGAGCAGTTCTTC
D gene: TRBD2
clone size: once
V gene: TRBV5-6
J gene: TRBJ2-1

CDR3 protein: CSVFGAGDRGYGYTF
CDR3 DNA: TGCAGCGTCTTTGGCGCCGGGGACAGGGGTTATGGCTACACCTTC
D gene: TRBD1
clone size: .
V gene: TRBV29-1
J gene: TRBJ1-2

CDR3 protein: CASSFPGQGHSDTQYF
CDR3 DNA: TGTGCCAGCAGCTTCCCCGGACAGGGGCATTCAGATACGCAGTATTTT
D gene: TRBD1
clone size: .
V gene: TRBV5-6
J gene: TRBJ2-3

CDR3 protein: CASSLGQGYGTEAFF
CDR3 DNA: TGCGCCAGCAGCTTGGGACAGGGGTATGGCACTGAAGCTTTCTTT
D gene: TRBD1
clone size: .
V gene: TRBV5-1
J gene: TRBJ1-1

CDR3 protein: CASSSRGGPTREQYF
CDR3 DNA: TGTGCCAGCAGTTCGAGAGGGGGCCCGACGCGAGAGCAGTACTTC
D gene: TRBD1
clone size: .
V gene: TRBV27
J gene: TRBJ2-7

CDR3 protein: CASSPDRGEAEAFF
CDR3 DNA: TGTGCCAGCAGCCCGGACAGGGGAGAGGCTGAAGCTTTCTTT
D gene: TRBD1
clone size: .
V gene: TRBV5-4
J gene: TRBJ1-1

CDR3 protein: CASSLATASGAYEQYF
CDR3 DNA: TGTGCCAGCAGCTTGGCTACGGCTAGCGGGGCCTACGAGCAGTACTTC
D gene: TRBD2
clone size: .
V gene: TRBV5-4
J gene: TRBJ2-7

CDR3 protein: CASSQDKGVQGAGEQYF
CDR3 DNA: TGCGCCAGCAGCCAAGATAAGGGGGTACAGGGGGCTGGCGAGCAGTACTTC
D gene: TRBD1
clone size: .
V gene: TRBV4-1
J gene: TRBJ2-7

CDR3 protein: CASRGDSGRRTGELFF
CDR3 DNA: TGTGCCAGCAGGGGGGATAGCGGGAGAAGGACCGGGGAGCTGTTTTTT
D gene: TRBD2
clone size: .
V gene: TRBV25-1
J gene: TRBJ2-2

CDR3 protein: CASAPGNTGELFF
CDR3 DNA: TGTGCCAGCGCCCCAGGGAACACCGGGGAGCTGTTTTTT
D gene: .
clone size: .
V gene: TRBV6-5
J gene: TRBJ2-2

CDR3 protein: CASSLQIGKYRGLFLGNQETQYF
CDR3 DNA: TGTGCCAGCAGTTTACAAATAGGGAAATACAGGGGTTTGTTCTTGGGGAACCAAGAGACCCAGTACTTC
D gene: TRBD1
clone size: .
V gene: TRBV27
J gene: TRBJ2-5

CDR3 protein: CAWSTNGNTEAFF
CDR3 DNA: TGTGCCTGGAGTACGAACGGTAACACTGAAGCTTTCTTT
D gene: .
clone size: .
V gene: TRBV30
J gene: TRBJ1-1

CDR3 protein: CASSTHSGSSYNEQFF
CDR3 DNA: TGTGCCAGCAGCACCCATTCAGGAAGCTCCTACAATGAGCAGTTCTTC
D gene: .
clone size: once
V gene: TRBV11-2
J gene: TRBJ2-1

CDR3 protein: CASSPPGQGVEKLFF
CDR3 DNA: TGTGCCAGCTCACCACCGGGACAGGGTGTGGAAAAACTGTTTTTT
D gene: TRBD1
clone size: .
V gene: TRBV18
J gene: TRBJ1-4

CDR3 protein: CASSAKRQGGGEQFF
CDR3 DNA: TGTGCCAGCTCAGCAAAAAGACAGGGTGGGGGTGAGCAGTTCTTC
D gene: TRBD1
clone size: .
V gene: TRBV18
J gene: TRBJ2-1

CDR3 protein: CASSLTGSGNYGYTF
CDR3 DNA: TGTGCCAGCAGTTTAACGGGATCGGGTAACTATGGCTACACCTTC
D gene: .
clone size: .
V gene: TRBV28
J gene: TRBJ1-2

CDR3 protein: CASSLGTGGYYGYTF
CDR3 DNA: TGTGCCAGCAGCCTAGGGACAGGAGGATACTATGGCTACACCTTC
D gene: TRBD1
clone size: .
V gene: TRBV5-6
J gene: TRBJ1-2

CDR3 protein: CASSDPFQGIFGNEQFF
CDR3 DNA: TGCGCCAGCAGTGACCCATTCCAGGGGATTTTCGGCAATGAGCAGTTCTTC
D gene: .
clone size: .
V gene: TRBV10-2
J gene: TRBJ2-1

CDR3 protein: CASSQLSTGTTEAFF
CDR3 DNA: TGTGCCAGTAGCCAACTCTCGACAGGGACCACTGAAGCTTTCTTT
D gene: TRBD1
clone size: .
V gene: TRBV19
J gene: TRBJ1-1

CDR3 protein: CASRLPSGGYNEQFF
CDR3 DNA: TGTGCCAGCCGCCTTCCTAGCGGGGGATACAATGAGCAGTTCTTC
D gene: TRBD2
clone size: .
V gene: TRBV7-2
J gene: TRBJ2-1

CDR3 protein: CASSEYFVWGDSYEQYF
CDR3 DNA: TGTGCCAGCAGTGAATATTTTGTGTGGGGGGACAGCTACGAGCAGTACTTC
D gene: .
clone size: .
V gene: TRBV6-1
J gene: TRBJ2-7

CDR3 protein: CASSRTGGTQETQYF
CDR3 DNA: TGCGCCAGCAGCCGGACAGGGGGAACTCAAGAGACCCAGTACTTC
D gene: TRBD1
clone size: .
V gene: TRBV5-1
J gene: TRBJ2-5

CDR3 protein: CASSPRAGDYGYTF
CDR3 DNA: TGTGCCAGCAGCCCTCGGGCAGGGGATTATGGCTACACCTTC
D gene: .
clone size: .
V gene: TRBV14
J gene: TRBJ1-2

CDR3 protein: CASRLAADTQYF
CDR3 DNA: TGTGCCAGCAGACTTGCGGCAGATACGCAGTATTTT
D gene: .
clone size: .
V gene: TRBV28
J gene: TRBJ2-3

CDR3 protein: CASSLGQTNYGYTF
CDR3 DNA: TGCGCCAGCAGCCTTGGACAGACTAACTATGGCTACACCTTC
D gene: .
clone size: .
V gene: TRBV4-3
J gene: TRBJ1-2

CDR3 protein: CASSPSRNQPQHF
CDR3 DNA: TGTGCCAGCAGCCCCTCTCGCAATCAGCCCCAGCATTTT
D gene: .
clone size: .
V gene: TRBV6-5
J gene: TRBJ1-5

CDR3 protein: CASSSYRGDEQYF
CDR3 DNA: TGTGCCAGCAGTTCCTATCGGGGGGACGAGCAGTACTTC
D gene: TRBD2
clone size: .
V gene: TRBV28
J gene: TRBJ2-7